This T cell receptor (beta chain) was documented in a study of blood T cells in healthy people across ages. It was with a sample-barcoded 5' primer and a J-beta primer mix that a second PCR of about 6 to 12 cycles was run. Using its own MiXCR run on the 5' RACE reads, TCRdb lists one record per CDR3 protein. Among around 1,000,000 distinct CDR3 sequences listed, roughly 24% were seen once. Trimming removed 1 base at V and 5 bases at J, with 9 bases between. There are 14 residues in the CDR3. Per the germline V gene, CDR1 is SGHAT and CDR2 is FQNNGV. The sample was also linked to a second study, of T cells of mothers and their children. That study adds: Every mother supplied over 8 million TCR beta CDR3 reads and every child several million.

Material: blood. The source of this sequence is a girl aged 2-10 years in good health. This chain uses TRBV11-2 with TRBJ2-1; the D is unclear. The CDR3 loop is CASSLGPSNNEQFF. The CDR3 DNA is TGTGCCAGCAGCTTAGGACCCTCTAACAATGAGCAGTTCTTC.